Shown below are 20 T cell receptor beta chains from a single sample sequenced in a study of cytotoxic CD8 clonotypes in ibrutinib-treated CLL (dated by TCRdb to about 2021). This specimen's time point label, per the study, means: approximately 25 months on ibrutinib. The library was generated by the immunoSEQ multiplex PCR assay. Not all clones reach the TCRdb copy of this immuneACCESS table, which keeps in-frame sequences only. Checked studies attribute under half of the gap to unresolved V genes and leave the rest unexplained. This sample comprises around 29,000 clones, over 55% of them detected only once. The ten largest clones represent approximately 50% of the sample. The sequenced sample was PBMCs, obtained after 24 months of ibrutinib treatment. These receptor sequences come from a human donor with chronic lymphocytic leukemia.

This clone was observed a few times. The V gene is TRBV5-5, the J gene TRBJ2-1, with 7 positions matching TRBD1. With V trimmed by 0 bases and J by 3 bases, 0 bases remained unmatched. This CDR3 comprises 14 residues. Germline CDR1 is SGHKS and CDR2 is YYEKEE (reference sequence). The CDR3: CASSLGDSYNEQFF. Written as DNA, the CDR3 is TGTGCCAGCAGCTTGGGGGACAGCTACAATGAGCAGTTCTTC.

This chain links TRBV2 with TRBJ1-6, with D possibly matching TRBD1 (6 bases). The ends were cut back, 2 bases at V and 6 bases at J, with 8 bases in the middle. The CDR3 runs to 14 residues. CDR1 and CDR2 (germline): SNHLY, FYNNEI. The CDR3 spells CASSEYRANSPLHF. CDR3 in DNA: TGTGCCAGCAGTGAATACAGGGCTAATTCACCCCTCCACTTT.

The J gene is TRBJ2-3, the V gene TRBV9; 9 positions agree with TRBD2. The CDR3 loop spans 18 amino acids. Germline-derived CDR1 and CDR2 are SGDLS and YYNGEE. The ends lost 0 bases at V and 5 bases at J; junction bases unmatched: 13. The CDR3 sequence is CASSVEGSGGPTRDTQYF. Here the CDR3 DNA reads TGTGCCAGCAGCGTAGAAGGTAGCGGGGGCCCTACCAGAGATACGCAGTATTTT.

V is TRBV4-3 and J is TRBJ2-3, with D possibly called TRBD1 or TRBD2 (5 bases each). V was shortened by 1 base and J by 6 bases, with 8 bases between the two germline ends. The CDR3 contains 13 residues. CDR1 and CDR2 (germline): LGHNA, YSLEER. The CDR3 coding sequence is TGCGCCAGCAGCCAAGCGGGGCCGGATACGCAGTATTTT. This gives the protein CASSQAGPDTQYF.

J is TRBJ1-1 and V is TRBV28; D uncertain. Looked up from germline, CDR1 is MDHEN and CDR2 is SYDVKM. CDR3 length: 11 residues. The V end lost 5 bases, the J end lost 7 bases, and 8 bases lay between the germline ends. CDR3 nucleotide sequence: TGTGCCAGCAGTGAAGCCGATGAAGCTTTCTTT. Translating gives CASSEADEAFF.

This chain joins TRBV6-4 and TRBJ2-5; maybe TRBD1 (6 bases). Germline lookup yields CDR1 MRHNA and CDR2 SNTAGT. The CDR3 extends over 14 amino acids. The V gene lost 3 bases and the J gene lost 7 bases, with 15 bases spanning the gap. The CDR3 sequence: CASSEYRDKGTQYF. Here the CDR3 DNA reads TGTGCCAGCAGTGAATACAGGGATAAAGGGACCCAGTACTTC.

This chain links TRBV27 with TRBJ2-7, with TRBD2 matching over 10 bases. V dropped 8 bases and J dropped 3; count of bases not matched to a gene: 4. The CDR3 spans 13 residues. Germline CDR1 and CDR2: MNHEY and SMNVEV (reference sequence). The CDR3 loop is CASHRTSGYEQYF. DNA for the CDR3: TGTGCCAGCCATAGGACTAGCGGCTACGAGCAGTACTTC.

The chain employs TRBV6-5 and TRBJ1-5; maybe TRBD1 (5 bases). From germline, CDR1 is MNHEY and CDR2 SVGAGI. The CDR3 contains 12 residues. The V end lost 6 bases, the J end lost 7 bases, and 10 bases lay between the germline ends. The CDR3 coding sequence is TGTGCCAGCAGGTCGGGACGGCAGCCCCAGCATTTT. Translation: CASRSGRQPQHF.

CDR3 DNA: TGTGCTTGTACAGGGTACTATGGCTACACCTTC. Residues: CACTGYYGYTF. The rearrangement uses TRBV2 and TRBJ1-2; the D gene is possibly TRBD1 (6 bases). The CDR3 spans 11 residues. The germline V gene encodes CDR1 SNHLY and CDR2 FYNNEI.

This sequence joins TRBV4-1 and TRBJ2-7, with 7 nucleotides matching TRBD2. The CDR3 length is 16 residues. Germline trimming cut 1 base from V and 5 bases from J; bases unmatched to any gene: 11. Germline CDR1 reads MGHRA; CDR2 reads YSYEKL. The CDR3 DNA sequence: TGCGCCAGCAGCCAAGGTCTCGACGGGGGGTTCAACGAGCAGTACTTC. It specifies CASSQGLDGGFNEQYF.

In this sample, this clone turned up a few times. The chain carries TRBV19 and TRBJ1-5; 8 positions match TRBD1. CDR1 and CDR2 (germline): LNHDA, SQIVND (reference sequence). V was pared by 10 bases and J by 1 base, with 9 bases of the junction left unmatched. The CDR3 length is 15 residues. CDR3 DNA sequence: TGTGCCACCCGGACAGGGTATGGGAGCAATCAGCCCCAGCATTTT. It translates to CATRTGYGSNQPQHF.

This chain links TRBV5-1 with TRBJ2-2, with D perhaps TRBD1 (6 bases). The V gene's germline CDR1 is SGHRS and CDR2 YFSETQ. The length of the CDR3 is 16 residues. V lost 0 bases, J lost 0 bases, and 9 bases lay in between. The chain's CDR3 is CASSLVGHPNTGELFF. The CDR3 DNA sequence: TGCGCCAGCAGCTTGGTGGGACACCCGAACACCGGGGAGCTGTTTTTT.

The gene calls are TRBV6-5 and TRBJ2-3; TRBD2 might be the D (6 bases). CDR1 MNHEY and CDR2 SVGAGI come from the germline V gene. This CDR3 comprises 12 residues. V lost 7 bases to trimming and J lost 4 bases, with 9 bases between them. The CDR3 sequence is CASKSSADTQYF. The CDR3 bases are TGTGCCAGCAAATCTAGCGCAGATACGCAGTATTTT.

CDR3 sequence reads: CASSIEPWQAYEQYF. CDR3 coding DNA: TGTGCCAGCTCCATAGAACCCTGGCAAGCCTACGAGCAGTACTTC. The J gene is TRBJ2-7, the V gene TRBV18; no reliable D call. The germline gives CDR1 KGHSH, CDR2 LQKENI. The V end was cut by 6 bases, the J end by 2 bases, with 17 bases between. The CDR3 consists of 15 residues.

V and J are TRBV7-2 and TRBJ1-1; no firm D call. Between the trimmed V and J ends, which lost 1 base and 4 bases, there was a span of 13 bases. Germline V CDR1 and CDR2: SGHTA, FQGNSA. The CDR3 contains 15 residues. CDR3 nucleotides: TGTGCCAGCAGCTTAGATTCCGGGGTAGGCACTGAAGCTTTCTTT. This gives the protein CASSLDSGVGTEAFF.

The chain employs TRBV2 and TRBJ2-3; D possibly corresponds to TRBD2 (7 bases). Germline CDR1 and CDR2: SNHLY and FYNNEI. V dropped 0 bases and J dropped 4 bases, with 14 bases sitting between them. The CDR3 has 16 amino acids. The DNA of the CDR3 is TGTGCCAGCAGTGAAGCGTGGGGGGGGGCCGCAGATACGCAGTATTTT. This sequence encodes CASSEAWGGAADTQYF. Full variable domain (outside the CDR3, taken from reference TRBV2 and TRBJ2-3): EPEVTQTPSHQVTQMGQEVILRCVPISNHLYFYWYRQILGQKVEFLVSFYNNEISEKSEIFDDQFSVERPDGSNFTLKIRSTKLEDSAMYFCASSEAWGGAADTQYFGPGTRLTVL.

The J gene is TRBJ2-2, the V gene TRBV12-2. TRBV12-2 is a known pseudogene. This CDR3 has 16 amino acids. The DNA for the CDR3 is TGTGCAAGTCGTCCCAGGGGGGGCGAAAGAACCGGGGAGCTGTTTTTT. Its protein is CASRPRGGERTGELFF.

This clone was observed a few times. This sequence joins TRBV2 and TRBJ2-2; 7 bases line up with TRBD1. The V segment lost 7 bases and the J segment 5 bases; nucleotides outside the gene matches: 7. In germline, CDR1 is SNHLY, CDR2 FYNNEI. This CDR3 comprises 14 residues. CDR3 residues: CASTGQGVTGELFF. In DNA, the CDR3 is TGTGCCAGCACGGGGCAGGGGGTGACCGGGGAGCTGTTTTTT.

The chain couples TRBV30 to TRBJ1-6, with 9 bases fitting TRBD1. Germline V CDR1 and CDR2: GTSNPN, SVGIG (reference sequence). Trimming at V came to 3 bases and at J to 7 bases, leaving 4 bases not matched to a gene. The CDR3 runs to 14 residues. The DNA of the CDR3 is TGTGCCTGGAGATACGGGACAGGGAATTCACCCCTCCACTTT. Protein sequence: CAWRYGTGNSPLHF.

This clone was observed a handful of times. The chain has TRBV28 and TRBJ2-7, with D perhaps TRBD1 (6 bases). V was pared by 3 bases and J by 4 bases, with 19 bases between. The CDR3 is 16 amino acids. Germline V gene lookup returns CDR1 MDHEN and CDR2 SYDVKM. The CDR3 region is CASSFDKGDQGYEQYF. Written as DNA, the CDR3 is TGTGCCAGCAGTTTTGATAAGGGGGACCAGGGTTACGAGCAGTACTTC.